These 22 T cell receptor beta chains originate from one sample sequenced in a study of T cell responses to AZD1222 COVID-19 vaccine. Produced via immunoSEQ multiplex PCR; TCRdb's table is partial and in-frame only. Among approximately 200,000 clones listed, 87% were seen once. The sequencing used peripheral blood, collected on day 0 of MenACWY control vaccination. These receptors originate from an adult in good health.

The sample holds one count of this clone. The chain is built from TRBV20-1 and TRBJ1-1, with D possibly matching TRBD1 (5 bases). This CDR3 is 13 amino acids long. CDR1 and CDR2 from the germline V gene are DFQATT and SNEGSKA (reference sequence). V gave up 3 bases and J gave up 4 bases, with 12 bases separating them. This CDR3 reads CSASEGPATEAFF. CDR3 nucleotides: TGCAGTGCTAGTGAGGGGCCAGCCACTGAAGCTTTCTTT.

The J gene is TRBJ2-7, the V gene TRBV5-1; perhaps TRBD2 as D (6 bases). This CDR3 spans 14 amino acids. Germline V lookup: CDR1 SGHRS, CDR2 YFSETQ. The V end lost 4 bases, the J end lost 2 bases, and 13 bases lay between the germline ends. The chain's CDR3 is CASSPGLATYEQYF. The CDR3 nucleotides read TGCGCCAGCAGCCCGGGACTCGCTACCTACGAGCAGTACTTC.

The chain couples TRBV6-5 to TRBJ1-2; no firm D call. CDR1 and CDR2 from the germline V gene are MNHEY and SVGAGI. This CDR3 region has 14 residues. The V and J ends lost 6 bases and 3 bases respectively, with 14 bases between them. The chain's CDR3 is CASSMSTLYYGYTF. The CDR3, as DNA: TGTGCCAGCAGCATGTCCACCCTATACTATGGCTACACCTTC.

The V call is TRBV14, the J call TRBJ2-1; no definite D call. The V end was cut by 0 bases, the J end by 9 bases, with 12 bases between. This CDR3 spans 14 amino acids. Looked up from germline, CDR1 is SGHDN and CDR2 is FVKESK. The CDR3 DNA sequence: TGTGCCAGCAGCCAAGACCTAACTGGCAGTGAGCAGTTCTTC. It yields the protein CASSQDLTGSEQFF.

The rearrangement joins TRBV7-9 to TRBJ2-7; 7 positions match TRBD1. Germline assignment: CDR1 SEHNR and CDR2 FQNEAQ (reference sequence). V lost 5 bases and J lost 3; bases outside the gene matches: 7. This CDR3 spans 14 amino acids. The CDR3, as DNA: TGTGCCAGCAGCCCACGACAGGGACGCTACGAGCAGTACTTC. Protein: CASSPRQGRYEQYF.

The chain has TRBV5-4 and TRBJ1-4, with 10 bases that match TRBD1. Looked up from germline, CDR1 is SGHNT and CDR2 is YYREEE (reference sequence). The CDR3 sequence is 14 residues long. The ends lost 4 bases at V and 5 bases at J; junction bases unmatched: 2. CDR3 sequence (DNA): TGTGCCAGCAGCAAGGGACAGGGGAATGAAAAACTGTTTTTT. Its protein is CASSKGQGNEKLFF.

The chain couples TRBV5-5 to TRBJ2-7; 9 nucleotides align to TRBD2. V gave up 0 bases and J gave up 4 bases; unmatched junction bases: 5. From germline, CDR1 is SGHKS and CDR2 YYEKEE (reference sequence). The CDR3 contains 15 residues. CDR3: CASSLAAGGRYEQYF. For the CDR3, the DNA is TGTGCCAGCAGCTTGGCGGCGGGAGGGAGATACGAGCAGTACTTC. The full variable domain, its missing parts supplied by reference TRBV5-5 and TRBJ2-7, is DAGVTQSPTHLIKTRGQQVTLRCSPISGHKSVSWYQQVLGQGPQFIFQYYEKEERGRGNFPDRFSARQFPNYSSELNVNALLLGDSALYLCASSLAAGGRYEQYFGPGTRLTVT.

The chain combines TRBV27 with TRBJ1-2; 9 nucleotides agree with TRBD1. The CDR3 spans 16 residues. Trimming removed 2 bases from V and 7 bases from J; junction bases left unmatched: 11. Germline assignment: CDR1 MNHEY and CDR2 SMNVEV (reference sequence). In DNA, the CDR3 is TGTGCCAGCAGTTTAAGGTCGTGGACAGGGGTCGGTGGCTACACCTTC. The encoded protein is CASSLRSWTGVGGYTF.

The J gene is TRBJ1-5, the V gene TRBV2, with 7 nucleotides matching TRBD1. J gave up 2 bases and V 5 bases, and 9 bases lay outside the gene matches. The CDR3 contains 16 residues. Germline-derived CDR1 and CDR2 are SNHLY and FYNNEI. The CDR3 DNA follows: TGTGCCAGCAGTACAGGGGTGAACCATGGCAATCAGCCCCAGCATTTT. Its protein product is CASSTGVNHGNQPQHF.

This clone was seen more than once but under ten times. The chain combines TRBV4-2 with TRBJ1-1; no firm D call. The germline gives CDR1 LGHNA, CDR2 YNFKEQ. Trimming pared 0 bases from V and 5 bases from J, leaving 13 bases between. The length of the CDR3 is 15 residues. Here the CDR3 reads CASSQDIFSETEAFF. The CDR3 DNA follows: TGTGCCAGCAGCCAAGATATCTTTTCGGAAACTGAAGCTTTCTTT.

The V call is TRBV9, the J call TRBJ1-2; D unclear. With 0 bases removed from V and 3 bases from J, the gap between germline ends came to 3 bases. Germline values: CDR1 SGDLS, CDR2 YYNGEE. This CDR3 region has 12 residues. CDR3 coding DNA: TGTGCCAGCAGCGTAGACGACTATGGCTACACCTTC. Its translation is CASSVDDYGYTF. The full variable domain, its missing parts supplied by reference TRBV9 and TRBJ1-2, is DSGVTQTPKHLITATGQRVTLRCSPRSGDLSVYWYQQSLDQGLQFLIQYYNGEERAKGNILERFSAQQFPDLHSELNLSSLELGDSALYFCASSVDDYGYTFGSGTRLTVV.

This clone was counted between two and nine times. This sequence joins TRBV27 and TRBJ1-6; 7 bases agree with TRBD1. Germline assignment: CDR1 MNHEY and CDR2 SMNVEV (reference sequence). V gave up 6 bases and J gave up 7 bases; unmatched junction bases: 12. The CDR3 length is 16 residues. As DNA, the CDR3 is TGTGCCAGCAGGACATACAGGGGAAGGAGAAATTCACCCCTCCACTTT. The encoded protein is CASRTYRGRRNSPLHF.

This clone was seen once. This chain joins TRBV27 and TRBJ1-4, with D possibly being TRBD1 (5 bases). The CDR3 contains 14 residues. The ends were cut back, 2 bases at V and 8 bases at J, with 12 bases in the middle. The germline CDR1 and CDR2 sequences are MNHEY and SMNVEV (reference sequence). This CDR3 is CASSLRGPREKLFF. Here the CDR3 DNA reads TGTGCCAGCAGTTTAAGGGGACCACGGGAAAAACTGTTTTTT. Full variable domain (rest looked up from reference TRBV27 and TRBJ1-4): EAQVTQNPRYLITVTGKKLTVTCSQNMNHEYMSWYRQDPGLGLRQIYYSMNVEVTDKGDVPEGYKVSRKEKRNFPLILESPSPNQTSLYFCASSLRGPREKLFFGSGTQLSVL.

The chain couples TRBV7-8 to TRBJ2-7, with a possible D match to TRBD2 (6 bases). V was pared by 0 bases and J by 4 bases, with 22 bases between. The CDR3 runs to 18 residues. Per germline, CDR1 SGHVS and CDR2 FQNEAQ. The CDR3 loop reads CASSLAQVQSGTQYEQYF. The DNA of the CDR3 is TGTGCCAGCAGCTTAGCGCAGGTACAGAGTGGGACTCAGTACGAGCAGTACTTC.

On this clone itself: In the same sample, other DNA sequences code for this CDR3. The rearrangement uses TRBV5-1 and TRBJ2-7; D call uncertain. The CDR3 extends over 12 amino acids. Trimming cost V 3 bases and J 1 base, with 5 bases left between them. The germline CDR1 and CDR2 sequences are SGHRS and YFSETQ. The CDR3 is CASSSGSYEQYF. The CDR3 bases are TGCGCCAGCAGCTCGGGTTCCTACGAGCAGTACTTC.

The count of this clone is one. This chain joins TRBV7-2 and TRBJ2-7; 8 bases are a match to TRBD1. The V segment lost 5 bases and the J segment 1 base; nucleotides outside the gene matches: 10. This CDR3 spans 16 amino acids. From germline, CDR1 is SGHTA and CDR2 FQGNSA. The CDR3 region is CASSSAPGQGSYEQYF. The DNA of the CDR3 is TGTGCCAGCAGCAGTGCCCCCGGACAGGGATCCTACGAGCAGTACTTC.

This sequence joins TRBV28 and TRBJ2-7; 8 nucleotides match TRBD1. Germline V gene sequence: CDR1 MDHEN, CDR2 SYDVKM. The J segment lost 1 base and the V segment lost 4 bases, leaving 9 bases of the junction unmatched. This CDR3 contains 16 residues. CDR3 sequence: CASSSQRTGFSYEQYF. CDR3 coding DNA: TGTGCCAGCAGTTCCCAGCGGACAGGGTTTTCCTACGAGCAGTACTTC.

This clone appeared once. The chain carries TRBV30 and TRBJ2-1; TRBD1 is a possible D gene (7 bases). The CDR3 has 12 residues. Germline lookup yields CDR1 GTSNPN and CDR2 SVGIG (reference sequence). V dropped 5 bases and J dropped 6 bases, with 11 bases sitting between them. The CDR3 loop reads CAWQGGSNEQFF. CDR3 DNA sequence: TGTGCCTGGCAGGGGGGTAGCAATGAGCAGTTCTTC.

The chain uses TRBV6-1 and TRBJ2-7; the match to TRBD2 covers 12 bases. J was trimmed by 7 bases and V by 2 bases; bases with no gene match: 6. Germline V CDR1 and CDR2: MNHNS, SASEGT. CDR3 length equals 15 residues. CDR3 DNA sequence: TGTGCCAGCAGTGAATCTAGCGGGGGGGCCTCGGAGCAGTACTTC. Its protein is CASSESSGGASEQYF.

The V gene is TRBV27, the J gene TRBJ1-5; 9 positions match TRBD1. Germline CDR1 and CDR2: MNHEY and SMNVEV (reference sequence). This CDR3 comprises 19 residues. J lost 4 bases, V lost 7 bases, and 20 bases had no gene match. The CDR3 bases are TGTGCCAGCAACTACCCCCCCCTTAGACAGGGGGAGACTAATCAGCCCCAGCATTTT. Protein: CASNYPPLRQGETNQPQHF.

The sample holds a few counts of this clone. The V call is TRBV6-2 or TRBV6-3, the J call TRBJ1-1; 7 bases line up with TRBD1. There are 14 residues in the CDR3. V dropped 4 bases and J dropped 6; count of bases not matched to a gene: 8. Germline CDR1 and CDR2: MNHEY and SVGEGT. The CDR3 protein is CASSFPRQGAEAFF. Written as DNA, the CDR3 is TGTGCCAGCAGTTTCCCTAGACAGGGCGCTGAAGCTTTCTTT.

V usage is TRBV7-9 and J usage is TRBJ2-7; TRBD2 is a possible D gene (7 bases). CDR3 length: 14 residues. Per the germline V gene, CDR1 is SEHNR and CDR2 is FQNEAQ (reference sequence). V was cut by 5 bases and J by 5 bases, with 16 bases left in between. The CDR3 here is CASSQPGGPHEQYF. Written as DNA, the CDR3 is TGTGCCAGCAGCCAACCGGGGGGCCCCCACGAGCAGTACTTC.